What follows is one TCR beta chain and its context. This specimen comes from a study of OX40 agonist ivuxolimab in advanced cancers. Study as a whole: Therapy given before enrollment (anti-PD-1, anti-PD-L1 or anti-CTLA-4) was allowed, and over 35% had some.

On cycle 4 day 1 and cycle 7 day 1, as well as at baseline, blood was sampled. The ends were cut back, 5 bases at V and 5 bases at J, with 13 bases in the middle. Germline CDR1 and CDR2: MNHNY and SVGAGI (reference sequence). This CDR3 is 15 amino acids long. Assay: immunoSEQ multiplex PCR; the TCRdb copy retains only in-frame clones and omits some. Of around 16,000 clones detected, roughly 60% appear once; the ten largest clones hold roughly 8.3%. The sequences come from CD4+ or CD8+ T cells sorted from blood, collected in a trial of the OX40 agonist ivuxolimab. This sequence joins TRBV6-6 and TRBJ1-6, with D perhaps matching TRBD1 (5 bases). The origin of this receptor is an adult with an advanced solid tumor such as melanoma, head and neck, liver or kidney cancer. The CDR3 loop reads CASSHRRSNNSPLHF. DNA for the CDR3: TGTGCCAGCAGTCACAGGAGGTCGAATAATTCACCCCTCCACTTT.